The entry below describes one TCR beta chain. The antigen remains undetermined. Germline V gene data show CDR1 as SNHLY and CDR2 as FYNNEI. The CDR3 is made up of 14 amino acids. V lost 2 bases, J lost 0 bases, and 5 bases lay in between. This record belongs to a study of T cells in Graves' hyperthyroidism and ophthalmopathy. Points from the study as a whole: The model made its ophthalmopathy prediction, and onset followed a median approximately 6.5 months later.

RNA transcripts served as the template for amplifying TCR beta CDR3 regions. First-round RT-PCR with HTBI primers amplified the TCR CDR3 region. From the multiplex PCR reads, TCRdb called clonotypes with MiXCR, one entry per CDR3 protein. The table shows hundreds of thousands of distinct CDR3 sequences, with around 16% occurring only once. The receptor's source is a middle-aged woman with Graves' ophthalmopathy. The sequenced sample consisted of blood. This rearrangement joins TRBV2 to TRBJ1-5; D unresolved. CDR3 sequence reads: CASSEFNSNQPQHF. CDR3 nucleotide sequence: TGTGCCAGCAGTGAATTCAATAGCAATCAGCCCCAGCATTTT.